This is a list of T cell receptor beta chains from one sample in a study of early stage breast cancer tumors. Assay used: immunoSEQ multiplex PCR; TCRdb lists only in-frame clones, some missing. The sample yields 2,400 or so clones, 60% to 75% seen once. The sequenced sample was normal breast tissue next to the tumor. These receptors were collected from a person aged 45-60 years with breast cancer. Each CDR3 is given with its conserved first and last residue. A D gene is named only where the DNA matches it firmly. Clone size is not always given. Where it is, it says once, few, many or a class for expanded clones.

CDR3 protein: CASSHPDTYQPQHF; CDR3 DNA: TGCGCCAGCAGCCACCCTGACACCTATCAGCCCCAGCATTTT; J gene: TRBJ1-5; CDR3 length: 14; V gene: TRBV4-1; D gene: NA; clone size: NA
CDR3 protein: CASSYEGGPKDTQYF; CDR3 DNA: TGTGCCAGCAGTTATGAGGGGGGGCCAAAAGATACGCAGTATTTT; J gene: TRBJ2-3; CDR3 length: 15; V gene: TRBV6-5; D gene: NA; clone size: NA
CDR3 protein: CASSSRTDTGELFF; CDR3 DNA: TGTGCCAGCAGCTCAAGGACAGACACCGGGGAGCTGTTTTTT; J gene: TRBJ2-2; CDR3 length: 14; V gene: TRBV7-9; D gene: NA; clone size: few
CDR3 protein: CASMRDRTSNQPQHF; CDR3 DNA: TGTGCCAGCATGAGGGACAGGACTAGCAATCAGCCCCAGCATTTT; J gene: TRBJ1-5; CDR3 length: 15; V gene: TRBV2; D gene: TRBD1; clone size: large
CDR3 protein: CASSPLDTLGELFF; CDR3 DNA: TGTGCCAGCTCACCATTGGACACACTCGGGGAGCTGTTTTTT; J gene: TRBJ2-2; CDR3 length: 14; V gene: TRBV18; D gene: NA; clone size: NA
CDR3 protein: CASRQNTDTQYF; CDR3 DNA: TGTGCCAGCCGGCAGAACACAGATACGCAGTATTTT; J gene: TRBJ2-3; CDR3 length: 12; V gene: TRBV7-2; D gene: NA; clone size: few
CDR3 protein: CASSPGTGELFF; CDR3 DNA: TGTGCCAGCAGCCCAGGGACTGGGGAGCTGTTTTTT; J gene: TRBJ2-2; CDR3 length: 12; V gene: TRBV6-9; D gene: NA; clone size: NA
CDR3 protein: CASSLTGGGEQYF; CDR3 DNA: TGCGCCAGCAGCCTAACAGGGGGCGGCGAGCAGTACTTC; J gene: TRBJ2-7; CDR3 length: 13; V gene: TRBV5-1; D gene: TRBD1; clone size: large
CDR3 protein: CASSIVGYGYTF; CDR3 DNA: TGTGCCAGTAGTATAGTCGGCTATGGCTACACCTTC; J gene: TRBJ1-2; CDR3 length: 12; V gene: TRBV19; D gene: NA; clone size: NA
CDR3 protein: CASSLVDRGGQPQHF; CDR3 DNA: TGTGCCAGCAGCTTAGTGGACAGGGGAGGTCAGCCCCAGCATTTT; J gene: TRBJ1-5; CDR3 length: 15; V gene: TRBV7-6; D gene: TRBD1; clone size: NA
CDR3 protein: CAWSAGNYGHTF; CDR3 DNA: TGTGCCTGGAGTGCAGGGAACTATGGCCACACCTTC; J gene: TRBJ1-2; CDR3 length: 12; V gene: TRBV30; D gene: NA; clone size: NA
CDR3 protein: CASRTTRQGPGNTIYF; CDR3 DNA: TGTGCCAGTAGAACCACCCGACAGGGACCTGGAAACACCATATATTTT; J gene: TRBJ1-3; CDR3 length: 16; V gene: TRBV19; D gene: TRBD1; clone size: NA
CDR3 protein: CASSESGVGELFF; CDR3 DNA: TGTGCCAGCAGTGAAAGCGGGGTTGGGGAGCTGTTTTTT; J gene: TRBJ2-2; CDR3 length: 13; V gene: TRBV6-1; D gene: TRBD2; clone size: NA